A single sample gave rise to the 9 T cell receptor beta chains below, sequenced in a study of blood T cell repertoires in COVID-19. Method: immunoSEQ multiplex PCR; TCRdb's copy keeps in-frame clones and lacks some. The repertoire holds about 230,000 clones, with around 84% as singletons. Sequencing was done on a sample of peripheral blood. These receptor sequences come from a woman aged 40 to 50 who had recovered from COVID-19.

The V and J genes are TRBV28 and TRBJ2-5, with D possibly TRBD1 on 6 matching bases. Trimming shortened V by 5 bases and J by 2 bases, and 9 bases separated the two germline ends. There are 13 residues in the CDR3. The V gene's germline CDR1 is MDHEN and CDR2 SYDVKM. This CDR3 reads CASSIGQQETQYF. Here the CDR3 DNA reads TGTGCCAGCAGTATCGGACAGCAAGAGACCCAGTACTTC.

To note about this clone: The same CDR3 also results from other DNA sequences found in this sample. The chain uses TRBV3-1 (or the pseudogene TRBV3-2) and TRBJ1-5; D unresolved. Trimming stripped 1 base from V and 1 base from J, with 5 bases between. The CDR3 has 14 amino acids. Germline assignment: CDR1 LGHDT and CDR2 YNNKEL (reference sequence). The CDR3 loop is CASSQARSNQPQHF. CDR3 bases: TGTGCCAGCAGCCAAGCGCGCAGCAATCAGCCCCAGCATTTT.

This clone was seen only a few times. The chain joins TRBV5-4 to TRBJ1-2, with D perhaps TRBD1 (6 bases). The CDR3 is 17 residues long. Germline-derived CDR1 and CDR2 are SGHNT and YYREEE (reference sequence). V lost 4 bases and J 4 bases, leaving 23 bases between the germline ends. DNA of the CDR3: TGTGCCAGCAGCGGCGGACACCAGGGAGGGGACACCTATGGCTACACCTTC. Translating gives CASSGGHQGGDTYGYTF. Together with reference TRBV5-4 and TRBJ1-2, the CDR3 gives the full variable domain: ETGVTQSPTHLIKTRGQQVTLRCSSQSGHNTVSWYQQALGQGPQFIFQYYREEENGRGNFPPRFSGLQFPNYSSELNVNALELDDSALYLCASSGGHQGGDTYGYTFGSGTRLTVV.

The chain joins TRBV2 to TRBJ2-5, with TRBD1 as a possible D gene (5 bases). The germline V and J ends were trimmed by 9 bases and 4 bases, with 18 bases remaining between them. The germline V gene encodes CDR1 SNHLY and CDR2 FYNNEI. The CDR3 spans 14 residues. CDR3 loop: CASRSRDHVETQYF. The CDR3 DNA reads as TGTGCCAGTCGAAGCAGGGATCACGTAGAGACCCAGTACTTC.

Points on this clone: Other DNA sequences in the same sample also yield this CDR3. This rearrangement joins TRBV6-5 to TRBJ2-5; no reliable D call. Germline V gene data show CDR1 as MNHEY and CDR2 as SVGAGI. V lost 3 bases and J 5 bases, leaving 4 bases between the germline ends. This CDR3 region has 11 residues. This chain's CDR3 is CASSYLETQYF. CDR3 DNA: TGTGCCAGCAGTTATCTGGAGACCCAGTACTTC.

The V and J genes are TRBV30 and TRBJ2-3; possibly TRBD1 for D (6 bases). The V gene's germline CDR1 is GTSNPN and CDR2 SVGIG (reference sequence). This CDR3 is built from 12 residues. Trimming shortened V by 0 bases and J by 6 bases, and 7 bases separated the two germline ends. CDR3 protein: CAWSVQGDTQYF. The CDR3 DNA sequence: TGTGCCTGGAGTGTACAGGGCGATACGCAGTATTTT.

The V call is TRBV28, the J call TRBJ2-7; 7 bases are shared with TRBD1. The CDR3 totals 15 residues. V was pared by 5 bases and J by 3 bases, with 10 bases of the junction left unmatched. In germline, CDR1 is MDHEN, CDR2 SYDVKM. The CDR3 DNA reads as TGTGCCAGCAGTAGAAACCGGGACAGTTACTACGAGCAGTACTTC. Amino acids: CASSRNRDSYYEQYF.

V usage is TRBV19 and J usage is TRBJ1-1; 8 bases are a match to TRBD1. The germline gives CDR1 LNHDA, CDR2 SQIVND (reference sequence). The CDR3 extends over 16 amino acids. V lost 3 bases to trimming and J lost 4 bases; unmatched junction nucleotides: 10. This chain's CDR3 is CASSIGQGAPSTEAFF. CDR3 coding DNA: TGTGCCAGTAGTATTGGGCAGGGGGCGCCGAGCACTGAAGCTTTCTTT.

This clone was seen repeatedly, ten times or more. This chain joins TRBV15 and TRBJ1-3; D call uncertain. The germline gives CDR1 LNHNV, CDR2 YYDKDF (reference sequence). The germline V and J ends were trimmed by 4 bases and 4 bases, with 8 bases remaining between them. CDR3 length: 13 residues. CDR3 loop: CATSTQAGNTIYF. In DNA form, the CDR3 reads TGTGCCACCAGCACCCAGGCCGGAAACACCATATATTTT.